This T cell receptor beta chain was sequenced in a study of cytomegalovirus exposure and HLA in healthy donors. Vbeta (60) and Jbeta (13) primers were used in the PCR. Sequencing used immunoSEQ multiplex PCR; TCRdb keeps in-frame clones, though not all of them. This table lists tens of thousands of clones. V shed 8 bases and J 3 bases; nucleotides not matched to a gene: 10. Germline lookup yields CDR1 MNHEY and CDR2 SMNVEV (reference sequence). CDR3 length: 15 residues. V usage is TRBV27 and J usage is TRBJ2-7, with 10 bases identical to TRBD1. The clonotype originates from a man aged 50-59 years in good health and CMV-seropositive. Material: PBMCs. The CDR3 coding sequence is TGTGCCAGCTGGACCGGGACAGGGGTTCGCTACGAGCAGTACTTC. This encodes CASWTGTGVRYEQYF.